Detailed here is one T cell receptor (beta chain). Its specificity is unknown. The PCR made use of 60 Vbeta and 13 Jbeta primers. Clones were read by immunoSEQ multiplex PCR, and TCRdb kept only the in-frame ones, dropping some. The repertoire shows 80,000 to 100,000 clones; the top ten hold 15%. Germline lookup yields CDR1 SEHNR and CDR2 FQNEAQ (reference sequence). Trimming took 6 bases from V and 4 from J; bases not matched to a gene: 11. The CDR3 consists of 15 residues. The sample originates from a study of cytomegalovirus exposure and HLA in healthy donors. Study-wide points: The authors confirmed in vitro that three CMV-associated chains were specific for CMV antigens. There were some public TCRs occurring in many donors, but most TCR sequences were rare.

This clonotype was obtained from a man aged 45-65 years in good health and CMV-seropositive. The sequenced material came from PBMCs. The chain carries TRBV7-9 and TRBJ1-1; 7 nucleotides align to TRBD1. The CDR3 sequence: CASRPRGQDGTEAFF. CDR3 nucleotides: TGTGCCAGCAGGCCGAGAGGACAGGATGGCACTGAAGCTTTCTTT.